The TCR beta chain under discussion was sequenced for a study of blood T cell repertoires in COVID-19. Overall study: The study drew acute and convalescent COVID-19 samples from the United States, Italy and Spain. PBMCs, B-cell-depleted T cells, or T cells were the source of the cDNA or gDNA that made up the material.

The CDR3 spans 16 residues. V lost 7 bases, J lost 3 bases, and 12 bases stayed unmatched. CDR1 and CDR2 from the germline V gene are WNHNN and SYGVQD (reference sequence). Original processing notes: Amplifying reference gene primers gave estimates of nucleated cell counts. The assay was immunoSEQ multiplex PCR, and TCRdb's table has in-frame clones only and misses some. That table is the source of V, J and clone size, and D and trimming were worked out from the DNA. Altogether some 160,000 clones are present, more than 75% being singletons, with the ten largest covering 4.2%. The sequencing input was peripheral blood. This TCR was recovered from a man between 60 and 75 years old with acute or convalescent COVID-19. V and J are TRBV10-1 and TRBJ2-7, with TRBD2 matching over 10 bases. CDR3: CASTLTRTSGVYEQYF. DNA of the CDR3: TGCGCCAGCACTTTAACGAGGACTAGCGGCGTCTACGAGCAGTACTTC.